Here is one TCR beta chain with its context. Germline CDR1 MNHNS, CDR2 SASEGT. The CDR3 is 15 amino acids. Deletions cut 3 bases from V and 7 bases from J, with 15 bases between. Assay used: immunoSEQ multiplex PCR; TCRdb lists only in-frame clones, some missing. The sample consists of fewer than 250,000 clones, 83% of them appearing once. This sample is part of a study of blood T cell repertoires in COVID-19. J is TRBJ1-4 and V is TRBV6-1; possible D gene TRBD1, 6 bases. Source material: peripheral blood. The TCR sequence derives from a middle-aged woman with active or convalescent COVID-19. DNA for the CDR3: TGTGCCAGCAGTGACGGGGCGGGGGCTGGTGAAAAACTGTTTTTT. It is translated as CASSDGAGAGEKLFF.